This T cell receptor (beta chain) was recovered during a study of blood T cell repertoires in COVID-19. The assay was immunoSEQ multiplex PCR, and TCRdb's table has in-frame clones only and misses some. The sample lists roughly 59,000 clones, approximately 80% occurring once. The clonotype originates from an elderly man with acute or convalescent COVID-19. Sequencing was carried out using peripheral blood.

CDR3 coding DNA: TGTGCCAGCAGCTTTGTGCAGGGAACGGAGACCCAGTACTTC. As protein: CASSFVQGTETQYF. The chain uses TRBV11-3 and TRBJ2-5, with TRBD1 as a possible D gene (5 bases). The CDR3 covers 14 residues. The germline CDR1 and CDR2 sequences are SGHNT and YENEEA. Trimming stripped 3 bases from V and 5 bases from J, with 13 bases between.